Reported below is one T cell receptor (beta chain). TCRdb's copy holds only in-frame clones and misses some; the assay was immunoSEQ multiplex PCR. The table records about 120,000 clones, 93% of them present only once. The data were obtained in a study of control samples from healthy donors and cancer patients. The sequence was collected from a man under 40 in good health. Sequences were obtained from blood.

CDR3 sequence: CASSKEGRDRWYQPQHF. The CDR3 DNA reads TGTGCCAGCAGCAAGGAAGGGAGAGACAGGTGGTATCAGCCCCAGCATTTT. The chain combines TRBV21-1 with TRBJ1-5; TRBD1 reflects the table's D call only, with no check against the DNA. TRBV21-1 is termed a pseudogene. The CDR3 totals 17 residues.